This entry describes one T cell receptor beta chain. The antigen remains undetermined. The data were obtained in a study of T cell repertoires in cytomegalovirus infection. Germline assignment: CDR1 SGHVS and CDR2 FNYEAQ. The length of the CDR3 is 17 residues. The V end lost 4 bases, the J end lost 5 bases, and 20 bases lay between the germline ends. TCRdb analysed the reads with MiXCR anew, one entry per CDR3 protein. The data show around 530,000 distinct CDR3 sequences, 26% seen once. General observations from the study: There were HLA-C-restricted CMV-specific TCR beta clonotypes dominating the ex vivo response. Using cumulative public TCR beta family frequency, the authors identified those who carried CMV together with the relevant HLA.

The origin of this receptor is a human donor in good health (CMV status not recorded). Some clones in this sample may be carry-over from other donors' samples. Sequencing was done on a sample of PBMCs. The chain joins TRBV7-6 to TRBJ2-2; tentatively, D is TRBD1 (7 bases). For the CDR3, the DNA is TGTGCCAGCAGCTCAAGAGGAGGGGGCATGGGGACCGGGGAGCTGTTTTTT. Protein sequence: CASSSRGGGMGTGELFF.